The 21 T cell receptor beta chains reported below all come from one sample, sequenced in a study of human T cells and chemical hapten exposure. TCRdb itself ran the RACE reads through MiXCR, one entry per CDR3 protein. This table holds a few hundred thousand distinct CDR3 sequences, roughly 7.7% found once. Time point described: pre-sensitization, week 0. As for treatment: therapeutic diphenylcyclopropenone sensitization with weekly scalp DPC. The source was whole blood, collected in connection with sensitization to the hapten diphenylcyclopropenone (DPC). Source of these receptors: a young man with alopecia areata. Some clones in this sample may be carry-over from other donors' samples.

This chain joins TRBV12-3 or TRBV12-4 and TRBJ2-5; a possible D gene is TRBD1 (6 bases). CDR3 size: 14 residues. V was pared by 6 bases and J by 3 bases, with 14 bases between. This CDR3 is CASSPTGREETQYF. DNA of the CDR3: TGTGCCAGCAGCCCTACAGGGCGAGAAGAGACCCAGTACTTC.

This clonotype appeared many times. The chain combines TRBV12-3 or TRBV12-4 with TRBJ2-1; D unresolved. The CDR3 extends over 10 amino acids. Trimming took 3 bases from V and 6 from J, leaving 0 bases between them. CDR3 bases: TGTGCCAGCAGTTTCAATGAGCAGTTCTTC. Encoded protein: CASSFNEQFF.

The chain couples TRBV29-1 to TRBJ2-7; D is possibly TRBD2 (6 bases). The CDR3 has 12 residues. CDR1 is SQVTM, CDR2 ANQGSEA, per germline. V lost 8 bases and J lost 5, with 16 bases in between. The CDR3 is CSFPIGRNEQYF. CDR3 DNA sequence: TGCAGCTTCCCCATTGGGAGGAACGAGCAGTACTTC.

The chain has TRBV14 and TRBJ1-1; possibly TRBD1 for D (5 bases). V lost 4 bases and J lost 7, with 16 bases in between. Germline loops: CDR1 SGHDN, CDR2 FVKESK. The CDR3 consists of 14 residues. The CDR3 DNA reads TGTGCCAGCAGCCGCCTCGACAGCATACTTGAAGCTTTCTTT. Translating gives CASSRLDSILEAFF.

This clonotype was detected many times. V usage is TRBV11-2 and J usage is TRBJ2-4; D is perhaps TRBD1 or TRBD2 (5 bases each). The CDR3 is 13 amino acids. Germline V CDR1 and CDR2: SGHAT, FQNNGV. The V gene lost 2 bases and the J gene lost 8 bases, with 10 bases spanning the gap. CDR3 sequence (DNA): TGTGCCAGCAGCTTACGGGGCTCGGACATTCAGTACTTC. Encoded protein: CASSLRGSDIQYF. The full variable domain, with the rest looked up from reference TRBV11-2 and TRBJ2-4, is EAGVAQSPRYKIIEKRQSVAFWCNPISGHATLYWYQQILGQGPKLLIQFQNNGVVDDSQLPKDRFSAERLKGVDSTLKIQPAKLEDSAVYLCASSLRGSDIQYFGAGTRLSVL.

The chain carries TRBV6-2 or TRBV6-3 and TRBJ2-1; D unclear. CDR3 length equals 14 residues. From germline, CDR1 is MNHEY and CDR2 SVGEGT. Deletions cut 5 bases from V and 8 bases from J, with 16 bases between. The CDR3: CASSIGPHPHEQFF. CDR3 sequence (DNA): TGTGCCAGCAGTATTGGACCCCACCCCCATGAGCAGTTCTTC.

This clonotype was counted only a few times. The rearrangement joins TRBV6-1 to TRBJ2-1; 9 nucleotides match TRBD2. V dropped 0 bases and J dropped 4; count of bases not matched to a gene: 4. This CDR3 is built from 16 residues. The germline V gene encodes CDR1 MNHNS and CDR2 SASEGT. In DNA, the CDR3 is TGTGCCAGCAGTGAAGCTCTAGCGGGGCCTTACAATGAGCAGTTCTTC. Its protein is CASSEALAGPYNEQFF.

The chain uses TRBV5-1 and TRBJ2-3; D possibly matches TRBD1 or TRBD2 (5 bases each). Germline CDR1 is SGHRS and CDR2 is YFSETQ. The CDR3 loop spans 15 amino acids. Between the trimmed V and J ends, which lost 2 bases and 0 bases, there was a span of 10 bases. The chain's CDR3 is CASSLGTDSTDTQYF. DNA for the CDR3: TGCGCCAGCAGCTTAGGGACGGATAGCACAGATACGCAGTATTTT. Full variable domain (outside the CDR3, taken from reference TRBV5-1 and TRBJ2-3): KAGVTQTPRYLIKTRGQQVTLSCSPISGHRSVSWYQQTPGQGLQFLFEYFSETQRNKGNFPGRFSGRQFSNSRSEMNVSTLELGDSALYLCASSLGTDSTDTQYFGPGTRLTVL.

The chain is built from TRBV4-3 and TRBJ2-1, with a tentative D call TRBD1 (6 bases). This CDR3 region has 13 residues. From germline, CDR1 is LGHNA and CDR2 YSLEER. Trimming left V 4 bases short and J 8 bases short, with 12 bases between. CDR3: CASSRIQGDEQFF. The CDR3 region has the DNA TGCGCCAGCAGCCGGATACAGGGCGATGAGCAGTTCTTC.

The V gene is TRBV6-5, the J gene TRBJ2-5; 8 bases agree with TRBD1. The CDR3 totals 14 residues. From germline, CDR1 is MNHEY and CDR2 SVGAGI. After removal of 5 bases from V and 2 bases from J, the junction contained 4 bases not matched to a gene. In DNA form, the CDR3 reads TGTGCCAGCAGTCCGACAGGGGAGCAAGAGACCCAGTACTTC. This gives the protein CASSPTGEQETQYF.

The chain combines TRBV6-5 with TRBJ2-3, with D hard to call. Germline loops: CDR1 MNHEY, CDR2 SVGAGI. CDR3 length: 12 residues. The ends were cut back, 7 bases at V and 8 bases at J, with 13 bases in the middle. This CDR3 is CASTPDSGTQYF. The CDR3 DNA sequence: TGTGCCAGCACCCCCGACTCCGGTACGCAGTATTTT.

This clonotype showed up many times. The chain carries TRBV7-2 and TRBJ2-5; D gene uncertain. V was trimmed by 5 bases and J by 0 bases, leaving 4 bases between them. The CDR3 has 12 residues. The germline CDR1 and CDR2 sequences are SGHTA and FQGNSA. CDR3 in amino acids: CASSPYQETQYF. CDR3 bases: TGTGCCAGCAGCCCGTACCAAGAGACCCAGTACTTC.

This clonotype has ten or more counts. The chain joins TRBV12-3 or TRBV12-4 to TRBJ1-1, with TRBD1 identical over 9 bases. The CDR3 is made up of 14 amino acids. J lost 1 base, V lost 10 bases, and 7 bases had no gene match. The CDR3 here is CAIYRDRENTEAFF. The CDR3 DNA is TGTGCCATATACCGGGACAGGGAGAACACTGAAGCTTTCTTT.

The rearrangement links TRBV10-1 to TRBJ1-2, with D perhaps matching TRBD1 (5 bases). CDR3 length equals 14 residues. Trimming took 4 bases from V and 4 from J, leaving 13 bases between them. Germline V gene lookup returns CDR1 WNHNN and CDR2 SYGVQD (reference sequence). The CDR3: CASSGPGSGYGYTF. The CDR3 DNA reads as TGCGCCAGCAGTGGACCAGGGTCGGGCTATGGCTACACCTTC.

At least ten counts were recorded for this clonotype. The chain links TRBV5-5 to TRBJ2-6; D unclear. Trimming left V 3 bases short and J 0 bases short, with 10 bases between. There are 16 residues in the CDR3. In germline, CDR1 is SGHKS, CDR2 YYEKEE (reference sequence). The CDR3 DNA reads TGTGCCAGCAGCTACGGACGGAGCTCTGGGGCCAACGTCCTGACTTTC. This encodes CASSYGRSSGANVLTF.

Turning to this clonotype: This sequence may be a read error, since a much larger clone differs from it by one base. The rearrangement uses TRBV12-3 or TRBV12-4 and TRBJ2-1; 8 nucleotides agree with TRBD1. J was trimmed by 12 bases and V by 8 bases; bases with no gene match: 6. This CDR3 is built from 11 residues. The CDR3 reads CASADTGGQFF. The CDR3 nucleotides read TGTGCCAGCGCCGATACAGGGGGGCAGTTCTTC.

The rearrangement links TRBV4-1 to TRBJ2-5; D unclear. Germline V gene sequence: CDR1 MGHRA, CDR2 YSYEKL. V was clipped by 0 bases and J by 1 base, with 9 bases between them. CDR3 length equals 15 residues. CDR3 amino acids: CASSQDGKGQETQYF. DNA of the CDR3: TGCGCCAGCAGCCAAGACGGCAAAGGCCAAGAGACCCAGTACTTC.

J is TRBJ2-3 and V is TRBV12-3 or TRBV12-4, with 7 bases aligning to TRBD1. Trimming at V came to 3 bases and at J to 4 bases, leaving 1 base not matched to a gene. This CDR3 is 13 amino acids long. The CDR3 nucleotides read TGTGCCAGCAGTTTCCAGGGGGCAGATACGCAGTATTTT. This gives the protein CASSFQGADTQYF.

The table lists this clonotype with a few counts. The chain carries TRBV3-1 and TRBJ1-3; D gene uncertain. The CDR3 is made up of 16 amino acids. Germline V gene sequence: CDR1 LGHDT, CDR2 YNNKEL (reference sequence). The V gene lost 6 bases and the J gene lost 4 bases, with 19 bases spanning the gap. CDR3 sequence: CASSHGVSPLGNTIYF. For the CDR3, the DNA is TGTGCCAGCAGTCATGGGGTCTCGCCTCTGGGAAACACCATATATTTT.

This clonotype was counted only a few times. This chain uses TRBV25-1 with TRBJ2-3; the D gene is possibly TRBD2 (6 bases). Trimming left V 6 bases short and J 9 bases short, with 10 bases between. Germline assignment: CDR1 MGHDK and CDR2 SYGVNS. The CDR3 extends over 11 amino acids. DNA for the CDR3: TGTGCCAGCAGCGGACGGGGGACGCAGTATTTT. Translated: CASSGRGTQYF.

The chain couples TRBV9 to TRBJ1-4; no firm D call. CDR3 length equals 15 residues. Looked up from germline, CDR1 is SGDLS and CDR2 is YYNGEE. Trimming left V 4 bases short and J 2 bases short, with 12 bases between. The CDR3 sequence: CASSPGITTNEKLFF. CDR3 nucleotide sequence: TGTGCCAGCAGCCCCGGAATTACCACTAATGAAAAACTGTTTTTT.